A selection of T cell receptor beta chains follows, all from one sample in a study of cytomegalovirus exposure and HLA in healthy donors. Profiled with immunoSEQ multiplex PCR; TCRdb holds only in-frame clones, not every one. This sample has hundreds of thousands of clones, with around four fifths found just once. Sequenced input: PBMCs. The receptor source for this set is a woman aged 18-35 years in good health and CMV-seronegative. The CDR3 runs from the conserved cysteine through the conserved F or W. The order of the fields is J gene, CDR3 length, V gene, D gene, clone size, CDR3 DNA, CDR3 protein. D genes are given only for firm matches. For some rows the clone size is stated as once, few or many, or as a class when expanded; others skip it.

>TRBJ1-5|15|TRBV11-2|.|.
TGTGCCAGCAGCTTAGATGGGGAATACAATCAGCCCCAGCATTTT
CASSLDGEYNQPQHF
>TRBJ1-5|16|TRBV28|TRBD1|once
TGTGCCAGCAGTTTATGGGGCAGGGGGAGCAATCAGCCCCAGCATTTT
CASSLWGRGSNQPQHF
>TRBJ2-2|12|TRBV28|.|.
TGTGCCAGCAGAACCGCCCCCGGGGAGCTGTTTTTT
CASRTAPGELFF
>TRBJ2-1|15|TRBV9|TRBD2|.
TGTGCCAGCAGCGTAGTAGCGGGGGGGGCCAATGAGCAGTTCTTC
CASSVVAGGANEQFF
>TRBJ1-3|16|TRBV10-1|.|.
TGCGCCATCCCTCCGGGTGTAGGAGGCGGACGAAACACCATATATTTT
CAIPPGVGGGRNTIYF
>TRBJ2-1|15|TRBV29-1|TRBD1|few
TGCAGCGCCAAAGGGGGCGGCGGCCCGAACAATGAGCAGTTCTTC
CSAKGGGGPNNEQFF
>TRBJ2-7|15|TRBV19|.|once
TGTGCCAGTAGTATAGGTGGCAGGGAGTACTACGAGCAGTACTTC
CASSIGGREYYEQYF
>TRBJ2-7|14|TRBV28|TRBD2|.
TGTGCCAGCAGTCCCGGGACTAGCGTATACGAGCAGTACTTC
CASSPGTSVYEQYF
>TRBJ2-7|15|TRBV2|TRBD1|.
TGTGCCAGCAGTGAAGACCGGGACAGATTCTACGAGCAGTACTTC
CASSEDRDRFYEQYF
>TRBJ1-2|15|TRBV6-5|TRBD1|.
TGTGCCAGCAGTTACACCCGGGACAGGGTTTTTGGCTACACCTTC
CASSYTRDRVFGYTF
>TRBJ2-3|15|TRBV5-1|TRBD1|.
TGCGCCAGCAGCCCGGTGGGACAGGGGGCGAATACGCAGTATTTT
CASSPVGQGANTQYF
>TRBJ1-6|13|TRBV9|.|once
TGTGCCAGCAGCCCCGGATATAATTCACCCCTCCACTTT
CASSPGYNSPLHF
>TRBJ1-5|13|TRBV28|TRBD1|.
TGTGCCATCAAGACAGGGGGCAATCAGCCCCAGCATTTT
CAIKTGGNQPQHF
>TRBJ2-6|15|TRBV9|.|once
TGTGCCAGCAGCCGACAGCAGTCGGGGGCCAACGTCCTGACTTTC
CASSRQQSGANVLTF
>TRBJ1-1|18|TRBV15|.|once
TGTGCCACCGAGCCCCCCAAGAGCGACATTTGGGGAAGGACTGAAGCTTTCTTT
CATEPPKSDIWGRTEAFF
>TRBJ1-4|13|TRBV6-6|.|.
TGTGCCAGCAGGTCGGGCCTTAATGAAAAACTGTTTTTT
CASRSGLNEKLFF
>TRBJ1-6|14|TRBV2|.|.
TGTGCCAGCAGTGGATGGGGCGGTAATTCACCCCTCCACTTT
CASSGWGGNSPLHF
>TRBJ1-5|17|TRBV28|.|.
TGTGCCAGCAGTTTATATCAGGGGCCGCCTAGCAATCAGCCCCAGCATTTT
CASSLYQGPPSNQPQHF
>TRBJ2-3|14|TRBV11-2|TRBD2|.
TGTGCCAGCAGCTTAGTCACTAGCGGAGATACGCAGTATTTT
CASSLVTSGDTQYF
>TRBJ1-2|14|TRBV5-1|TRBD1|few
TGCGCCAGCAGCTTGGCCAGGACAGGATATGGCTACACCTTC
CASSLARTGYGYTF
>TRBJ1-2|16|TRBV10-3|.|.
TGTGCCATCAGTGAGTGGAGGACAGCTTTAAACTATGGCTACACCTTC
CAISEWRTALNYGYTF
>TRBJ2-5|14|TRBV18|TRBD1|.
TGTGCCAGCTCGAATCGACAGGGCAAAGAGACCCAGTACTTC
CASSNRQGKETQYF
>TRBJ1-5|13|TRBV7-3|TRBD1|.
TGTGCCAGCAGTCGACAGGGAGGGCAGCCCCAGCATTTT
CASSRQGGQPQHF
>TRBJ1-6|13|TRBV4-2|.|few
TGTGCCAGCAGCCAAGAAGGCTATTCACCCCTCCACTTT
CASSQEGYSPLHF
>TRBJ2-7|13|TRBV27|TRBD1|once
TGTGCCAGCAGTCCGGGGACAGGGGGCGAGCAGTACTTC
CASSPGTGGEQYF
>TRBJ1-5|14|TRBV5-1|.|.
TGCGCCAGCAGCTCTTCAGGGGGCAATCAGCCCCAGCATTTT
CASSSSGGNQPQHF
>TRBJ1-2|14|TRBV2|TRBD1|.
TGTGCCAGCAGTAAGTTACAGGGGACGGCGGGCTACACCTTC
CASSKLQGTAGYTF
>TRBJ2-6|14|TRBV2|.|.
TGTGCCATGCACAGGAGCTCTGGGGCCAACGTCCTGACTTTC
CAMHRSSGANVLTF
>TRBJ2-3|13|TRBV6-5|.|.
TGTGCCAGCAGAAAAACTAGCACAGATACGCAGTATTTT
CASRKTSTDTQYF
>TRBJ2-2|15|TRBV7-3|.|.
TGTGCCAGCAGCTTCAGGGGAACTAACACCGGGGAGCTGTTTTTT
CASSFRGTNTGELFF
>TRBJ1-2|16|TRBV30|TRBD1|.
TGTGCCTGGAGTCTTACAGGGGGCCGGGACAACTATGGCTACACCTTC
CAWSLTGGRDNYGYTF
>TRBJ1-1|11|TRBV28|.|many
TGTGCCACCAAAAGGTGGACTGAAGCTTTCTTT
CATKRWTEAFF
>TRBJ1-5|16|TRBV30|.|.
TGTGCCTGGAGCCGAACCGAGCCTTATAGCAATCAGCCCCAGCATTTT
CAWSRTEPYSNQPQHF
>TRBJ1-5|17|TRBV4-2|TRBD1|.
TGTGCCAGCAGCCAAGGCCCCTTCAGGGGGAACAATCAGCCCCAGCATTTT
CASSQGPFRGNNQPQHF
>TRBJ1-5|13|TRBV7-2|.|.
TGTGCCAGCAGCCAGGGGCGCAATCAGCCCCAGCATTTT
CASSQGRNQPQHF
>TRBJ1-2|15|TRBV11-2|TRBD1|.
TGTGCCAGCAGCGACAGGGGGTGGGCGTCCTATGGCTACACCTTC
CASSDRGWASYGYTF
>TRBJ1-5|13|TRBV6-1|TRBD1|once
TGTGCCAGCAGGACAGGGCTAAATCAGCCCCAGCATTTT
CASRTGLNQPQHF
>TRBJ2-6|17|TRBV6-1|TRBD1|.
TGTGCCAGCAGTGCCGGGACAGGGAACTCTGGGGCCAACGTCCTGACTTTC
CASSAGTGNSGANVLTF
>TRBJ1-5|16|TRBV4-1|TRBD1|.
TGCGCCAGCAGCGTAAGACAGGGACGTAGCAATCAGCCCCAGCATTTT
CASSVRQGRSNQPQHF
>TRBJ1-1|13|TRBV5-1|.|.
TGCGCCAGCAGCTCCCAAGGTAGCACTGAAGCTTTCTTT
CASSSQGSTEAFF
>TRBJ1-1|14|TRBV15|.|.
TGTGCCACCAGCAGAAGTCCTCAGAACACTGAAGCTTTCTTT
CATSRSPQNTEAFF
>TRBJ2-6|12|TRBV10-2|.|.
TGCGCCAGCAGTTCTGGGGCCAACGTCCTGACTTTC
CASSSGANVLTF
>TRBJ1-1|16|TRBV5-1|TRBD1|.
TGCGCCAGCAGCCCTGGACAGGGGGCTTGGAGCACTGAAGCTTTCTTT
CASSPGQGAWSTEAFF
>TRBJ1-5|16|TRBV7-8|TRBD1|few
TGTGCCAGCAGCTGGACGGGACAGCGAAGCAATCAGCCCCAGCATTTT
CASSWTGQRSNQPQHF
>TRBJ1-1|14|TRBV7-3|TRBD1|.
TGTGCCAGCAGGCGAACGAGGGGGCACACTGAAGCTTTCTTT
CASRRTRGHTEAFF
>TRBJ2-7|12|TRBV6-6|.|.
TGTGCCAGCAGTTCACTCGCCTACGAGCAGTACTTC
CASSSLAYEQYF
>TRBJ1-6|14|TRBV9|TRBD1|.
TGTGCCAGCAGCGGGGGACAGAGTGCATCACCCCTCCACTTT
CASSGGQSASPLHF
>TRBJ1-2|13|TRBV6-5|.|.
TGTGCCAGCAGTCAGACAGAGAACTATGGCTACACCTTC
CASSQTENYGYTF
>TRBJ2-7|13|TRBV5-1|.|few
TGCGCCAGCAGCCGCGGACAGCACTACGAGCAGTACTTC
CASSRGQHYEQYF
>TRBJ1-2|13|TRBV11-1|.|once
TGTGCCAGCAGCCGCTCTCAGGGAGCTCAGGACACCTTC
CASSRSQGAQDTF
>TRBJ1-2|17|TRBV5-4|TRBD1|.
TGTGCCAGCAGCCTTTTTTGGGACAGGGGGCGAGGCTATGGCTACACCTTC
CASSLFWDRGRGYGYTF
>TRBJ2-5|14|TRBV15|.|few
TGTGCCACTAAGAGGAGAGAGAGCGGGCAGACCCAGTACTTC
CATKRRESGQTQYF
>TRBJ2-2|17|TRBV7-9|TRBD2|.
TGTGCCAGCAGCTTAGGATTAGCGGGGCGCCACACCGGGGAGCTGTTTTTT
CASSLGLAGRHTGELFF